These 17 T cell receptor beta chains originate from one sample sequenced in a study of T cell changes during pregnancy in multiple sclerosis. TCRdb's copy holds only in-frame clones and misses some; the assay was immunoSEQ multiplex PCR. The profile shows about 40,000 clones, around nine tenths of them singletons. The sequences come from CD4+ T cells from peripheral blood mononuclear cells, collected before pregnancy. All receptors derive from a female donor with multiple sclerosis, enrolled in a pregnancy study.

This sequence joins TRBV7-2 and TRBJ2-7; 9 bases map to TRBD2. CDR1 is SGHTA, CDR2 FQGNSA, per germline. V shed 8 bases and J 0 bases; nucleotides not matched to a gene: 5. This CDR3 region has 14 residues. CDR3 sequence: CASCRTSASYEQYF. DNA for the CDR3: TGTGCCAGCTGTCGGACTAGCGCCTCCTACGAGCAGTACTTC.

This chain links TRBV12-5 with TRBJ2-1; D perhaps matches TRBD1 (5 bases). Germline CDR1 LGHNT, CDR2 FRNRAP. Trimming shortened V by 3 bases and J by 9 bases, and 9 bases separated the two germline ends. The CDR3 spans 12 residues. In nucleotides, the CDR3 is TGTGCTAGTGGTTTAGGGGCTGGTGAGCAGTTCTTC. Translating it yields CASGLGAGEQFF.

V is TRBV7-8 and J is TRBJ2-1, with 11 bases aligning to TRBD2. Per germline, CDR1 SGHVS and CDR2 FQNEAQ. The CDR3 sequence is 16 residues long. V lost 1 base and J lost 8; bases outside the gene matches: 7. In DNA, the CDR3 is TGTGCCAGCAGCTTAGTAGTGACTAGCGGGATCGATGAGCAGTTCTTC. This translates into CASSLVVTSGIDEQFF. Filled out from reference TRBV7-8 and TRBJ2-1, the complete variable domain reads GAGVSQSPRYKVAKRGQDVALRCDPISGHVSLFWYQQALGQGPEFLTYFQNEAQLDKSGLPSDRFFAERPEGSVSTLKIQRTQQEDSAVYLCASSLVVTSGIDEQFFGPGTRLTVL.

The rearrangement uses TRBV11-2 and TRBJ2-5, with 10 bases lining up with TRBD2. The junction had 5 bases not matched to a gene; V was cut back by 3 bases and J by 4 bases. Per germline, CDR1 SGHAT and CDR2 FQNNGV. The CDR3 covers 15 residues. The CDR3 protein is CASSFPRLAGETQYF. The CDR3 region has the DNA TGTGCCAGCAGCTTCCCCCGACTAGCGGGAGAGACCCAGTACTTC.

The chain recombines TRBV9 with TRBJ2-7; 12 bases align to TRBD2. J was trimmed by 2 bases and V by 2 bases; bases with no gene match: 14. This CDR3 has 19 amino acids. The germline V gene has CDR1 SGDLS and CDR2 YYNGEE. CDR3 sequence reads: CASSVSPGLAGSRAYEQYF. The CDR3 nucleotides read TGTGCCAGCAGCGTCTCCCCCGGACTAGCGGGATCCAGAGCCTACGAGCAGTACTTC.

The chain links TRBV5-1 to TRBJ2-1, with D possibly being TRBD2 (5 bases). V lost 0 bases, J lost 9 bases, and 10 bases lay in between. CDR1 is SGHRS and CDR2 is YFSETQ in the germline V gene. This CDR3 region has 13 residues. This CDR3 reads CASSLVLAGEQFF. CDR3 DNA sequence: TGCGCCAGCAGCTTGGTCCTAGCTGGTGAGCAGTTCTTC. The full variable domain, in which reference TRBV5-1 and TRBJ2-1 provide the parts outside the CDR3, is KAGVTQTPRYLIKTRGQQVTLSCSPISGHRSVSWYQQTPGQGLQFLFEYFSETQRNKGNFPGRFSGRQFSNSRSEMNVSTLELGDSALYLCASSLVLAGEQFFGPGTRLTVL.

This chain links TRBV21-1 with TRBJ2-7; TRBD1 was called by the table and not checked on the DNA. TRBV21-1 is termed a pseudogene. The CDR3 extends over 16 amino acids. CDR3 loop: CASSHGGQGDSYEQYF. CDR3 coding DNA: TGTGCCAGCTCCCATGGGGGACAGGGGGACTCCTACGAGCAGTACTTC.

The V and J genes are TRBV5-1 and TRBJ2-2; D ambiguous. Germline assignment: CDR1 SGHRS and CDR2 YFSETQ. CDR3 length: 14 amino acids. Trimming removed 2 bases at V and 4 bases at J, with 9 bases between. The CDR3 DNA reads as TGCGCCAGCAGCTTTGCCCCGAGCACCGGGGAGCTGTTTTTT. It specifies CASSFAPSTGELFF.

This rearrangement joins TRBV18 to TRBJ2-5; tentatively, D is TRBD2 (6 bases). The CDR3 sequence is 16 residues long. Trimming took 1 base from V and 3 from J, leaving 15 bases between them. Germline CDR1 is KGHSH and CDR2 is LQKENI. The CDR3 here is CASSPRAAGGEETQYF. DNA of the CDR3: TGTGCCAGCTCACCACGGGCGGCAGGAGGGGAAGAGACCCAGTACTTC. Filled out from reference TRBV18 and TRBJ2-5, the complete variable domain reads NAGVMQNPRHLVRRRGQEARLRCSPMKGHSHVYWYRQLPEEGLKFMVYLQKENIIDESGMPKERFSAEFPKEGPSILRIQQVVRGDSAAYFCASSPRAAGGEETQYFGPGTRLLVL.

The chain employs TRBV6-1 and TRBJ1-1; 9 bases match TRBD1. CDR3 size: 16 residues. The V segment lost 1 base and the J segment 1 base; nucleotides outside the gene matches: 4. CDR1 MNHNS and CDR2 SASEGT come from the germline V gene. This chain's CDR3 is CASSEVPDRGNTEAFF. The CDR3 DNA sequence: TGTGCCAGCAGTGAAGTTCCGGACAGGGGGAACACTGAAGCTTTCTTT.

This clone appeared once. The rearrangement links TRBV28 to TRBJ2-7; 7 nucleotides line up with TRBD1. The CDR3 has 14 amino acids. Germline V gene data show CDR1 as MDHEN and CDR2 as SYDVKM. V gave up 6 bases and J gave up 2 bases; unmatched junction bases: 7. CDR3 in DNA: TGTGCCAGCAGCAGACAGGGTAAAACCTACGAGCAGTACTTC. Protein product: CASSRQGKTYEQYF. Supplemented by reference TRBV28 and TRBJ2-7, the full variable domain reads DVKVTQSSRYLVKRTGEKVFLECVQDMDHENMFWYRQDPGLGLRLIYFSYDVKMKEKGDIPEGYSVSREKKERFSLILESASTNQTSMYLCASSRQGKTYEQYFGPGTRLTVT.

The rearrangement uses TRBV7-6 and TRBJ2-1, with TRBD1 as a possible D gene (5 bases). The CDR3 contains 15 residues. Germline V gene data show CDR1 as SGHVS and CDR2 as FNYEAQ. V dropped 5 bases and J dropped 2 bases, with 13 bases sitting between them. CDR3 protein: CASSTNTGPYNEQFF. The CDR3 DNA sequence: TGTGCCAGCAGCACTAATACAGGACCCTACAATGAGCAGTTCTTC.

The CDR3, as DNA: TGTGCCAGCAGTGACCCTGGGACAGGACCCAATCAGCCCCAGCATTTT. It encodes CASSDPGTGPNQPQHF. The V gene is TRBV6-1, the J gene TRBJ1-5; 8 nucleotides line up with TRBD1. With V trimmed by 3 bases and J by 3 bases, 7 bases remained unmatched. Germline CDR1 is MNHNS and CDR2 is SASEGT. CDR3 length equals 16 residues.

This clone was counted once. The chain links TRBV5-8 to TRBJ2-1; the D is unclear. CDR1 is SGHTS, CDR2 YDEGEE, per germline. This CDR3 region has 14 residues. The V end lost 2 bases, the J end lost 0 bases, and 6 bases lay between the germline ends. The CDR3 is CASSLAYSYNEQFF. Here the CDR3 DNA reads TGTGCCAGCAGCTTAGCGTACTCCTACAATGAGCAGTTCTTC.

The CDR3 sequence: CASSASGREYNEQFF. The CDR3, as DNA: TGTGCCAGCAGCGCTAGCGGGAGGGAATACAATGAGCAGTTCTTC. The chain employs TRBV7-9 and TRBJ2-1; TRBD2 aligns across 12 bases. The V and J ends lost 5 bases and 4 bases, in that order; junction bases with no gene match: 3. Germline V gene data show CDR1 as SEHNR and CDR2 as FQNEAQ (reference sequence). The CDR3 has 15 residues.

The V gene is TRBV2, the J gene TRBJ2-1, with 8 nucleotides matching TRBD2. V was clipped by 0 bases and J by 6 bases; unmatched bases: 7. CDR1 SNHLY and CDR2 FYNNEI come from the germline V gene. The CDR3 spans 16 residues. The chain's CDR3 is CASSEAGLASLNEQFF. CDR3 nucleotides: TGTGCCAGCAGTGAAGCTGGACTAGCCTCCCTCAATGAGCAGTTCTTC.

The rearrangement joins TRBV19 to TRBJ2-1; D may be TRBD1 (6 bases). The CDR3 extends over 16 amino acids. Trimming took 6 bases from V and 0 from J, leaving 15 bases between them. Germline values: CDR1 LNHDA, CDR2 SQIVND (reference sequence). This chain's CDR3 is CASRSDSPGSYNEQFF. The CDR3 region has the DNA TGTGCCAGTAGATCGGACAGCCCAGGCTCCTACAATGAGCAGTTCTTC.